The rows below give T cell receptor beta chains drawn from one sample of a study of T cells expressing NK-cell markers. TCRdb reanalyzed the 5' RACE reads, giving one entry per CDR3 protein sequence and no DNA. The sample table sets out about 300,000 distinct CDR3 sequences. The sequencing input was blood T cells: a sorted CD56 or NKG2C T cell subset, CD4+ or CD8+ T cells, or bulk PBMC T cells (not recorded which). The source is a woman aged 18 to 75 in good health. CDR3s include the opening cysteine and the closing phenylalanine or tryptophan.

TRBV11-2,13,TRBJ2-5,CASSFWGEKTQYF
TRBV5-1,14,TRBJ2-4,CASSLLPGQNIQYF
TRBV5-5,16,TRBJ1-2,CASSLSWAGLDYGYTF
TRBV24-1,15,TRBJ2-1,CATSDPEGPNNEQFF
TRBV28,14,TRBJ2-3,CASSPPRRINTQYF
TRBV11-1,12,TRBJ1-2,CASSSKGFGYTF
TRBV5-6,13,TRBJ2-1,CASSFGTSDEQFF
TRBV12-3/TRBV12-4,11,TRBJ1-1,CASAWAQWAFF
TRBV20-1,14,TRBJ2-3,CSARLAGGTDTQYF
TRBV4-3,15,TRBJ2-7,CASSQDGDRAYEQYF
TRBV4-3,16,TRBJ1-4,CASSRHDGVSNEKLFF
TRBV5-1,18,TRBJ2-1,CASSPGQGARSSYNEQFF
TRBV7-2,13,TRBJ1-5,CASSTRTIQPQHF
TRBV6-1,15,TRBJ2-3,CASSGTGTSTDTQYF
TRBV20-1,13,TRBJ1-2,CSARSIGTGGYTF
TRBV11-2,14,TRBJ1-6,CASSFGQLNSPLHF
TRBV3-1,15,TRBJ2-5,CASSPRAPRTETQYF
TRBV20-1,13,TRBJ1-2,CSAREGGGYGYTF
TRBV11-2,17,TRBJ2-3,CASSLGIRSASTDTQYF
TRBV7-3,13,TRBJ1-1,CASSWAGAAEAFF
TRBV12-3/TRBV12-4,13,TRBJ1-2,CASELSGYYGYTF
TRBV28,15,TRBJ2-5,CASSLPGHVGETQYF
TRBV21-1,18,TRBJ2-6,CASNPQGKINSGANVLTF
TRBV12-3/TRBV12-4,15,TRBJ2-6,CASSPSGTGANVLTF
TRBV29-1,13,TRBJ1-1,CSVGLGQNTEAFF
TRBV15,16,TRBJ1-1,CATSRDHIRVNTEAFF
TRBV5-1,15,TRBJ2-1,CASSFGTSGRGEQFF
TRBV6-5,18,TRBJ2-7,CASSYFSPGLAGGYEQYF
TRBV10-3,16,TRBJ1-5,CAISDGKQGSNQPQHF
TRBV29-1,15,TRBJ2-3,CSGTPAGGTTDTQYF
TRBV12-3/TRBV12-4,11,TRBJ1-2,CASSSGYGYTF
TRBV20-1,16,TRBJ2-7,CSARDIADRAWDEQYF
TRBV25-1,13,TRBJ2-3,CASSASGTDTQYF
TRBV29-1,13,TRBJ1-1,CSTNDRRDTEAFF
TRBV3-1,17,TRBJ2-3,CASSSKGLAGGRDTQYF
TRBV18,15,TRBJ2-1,CASSPREASGNEQFF
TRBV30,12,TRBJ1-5,CAWSGGNQPQHF
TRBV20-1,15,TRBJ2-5,CSALSSGGAGETQYF
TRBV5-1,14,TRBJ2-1,CASRSGQGFAEQFF
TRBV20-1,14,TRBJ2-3,CSARVGAGRDTQYF
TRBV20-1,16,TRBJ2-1,CSARGGETSSYNEQFF
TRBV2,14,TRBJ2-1,CASRELAGKSEQFF
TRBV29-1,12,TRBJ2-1,CSVELGYNEQFF
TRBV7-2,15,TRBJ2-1,CASSLADWPYNEQFF
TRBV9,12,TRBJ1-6,CASSALNSPLHF
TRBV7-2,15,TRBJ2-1,CASSLVEDSYNEQFF